The TCR beta chain described here comes from a study of blood T cell repertoires in COVID-19. Overall study: Whether acute or convalescent, the COVID-19 samples came from the United States, Italy and Spain. Sample material is recorded as cDNA or gDNA derived from T cells, B-cell-depleted T cells, or PBMCs.

Per germline, CDR1 MNHEY and CDR2 SMNVEV (reference sequence). The CDR3 contains 15 residues. The junction had 9 bases not matched to a gene; V was cut back by 5 bases and J by 7 bases. Data came from immunoSEQ multiplex PCR; TCRdb stores just in-frame clones and leaves some out. The sample has 120,000 or so clones, roughly 80% seen once. This TCR derives from a woman in her 30s who had recovered from COVID-19. Sequenced sample: peripheral blood. The V gene is TRBV27, the J gene TRBJ2-7, with TRBD2 matching over 12 bases. The CDR3 protein is CASSAASGRAGEQYF. The CDR3 coding sequence is TGTGCCAGCAGTGCAGCTAGCGGGAGGGCAGGGGAGCAGTACTTC.